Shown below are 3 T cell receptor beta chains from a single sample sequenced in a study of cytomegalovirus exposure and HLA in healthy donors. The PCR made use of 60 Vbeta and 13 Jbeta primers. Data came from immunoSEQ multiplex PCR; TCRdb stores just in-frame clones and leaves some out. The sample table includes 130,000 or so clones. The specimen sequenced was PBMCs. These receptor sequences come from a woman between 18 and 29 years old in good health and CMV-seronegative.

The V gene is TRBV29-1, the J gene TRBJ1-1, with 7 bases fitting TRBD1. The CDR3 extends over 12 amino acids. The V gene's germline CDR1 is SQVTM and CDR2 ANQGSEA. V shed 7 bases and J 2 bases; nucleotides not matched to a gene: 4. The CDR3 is CSGNRGNTEAFF. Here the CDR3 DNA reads TGCAGCGGGAACAGGGGAAACACTGAAGCTTTCTTT.

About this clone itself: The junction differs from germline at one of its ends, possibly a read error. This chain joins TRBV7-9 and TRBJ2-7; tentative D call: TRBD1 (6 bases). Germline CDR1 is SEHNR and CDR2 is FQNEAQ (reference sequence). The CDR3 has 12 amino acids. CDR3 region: CASSLGTQGIFF. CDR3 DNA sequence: TGTGCCAGCAGCTTAGGAACACAGGGAATTTTTTTC.

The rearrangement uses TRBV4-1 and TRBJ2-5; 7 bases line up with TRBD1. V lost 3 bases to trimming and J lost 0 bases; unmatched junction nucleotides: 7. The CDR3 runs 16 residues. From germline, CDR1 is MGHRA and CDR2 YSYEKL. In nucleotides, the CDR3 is TGCGCCAGCAGCCATTATGGACAGGCCCACCAAGAGACCCAGTACTTC. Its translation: CASSHYGQAHQETQYF.